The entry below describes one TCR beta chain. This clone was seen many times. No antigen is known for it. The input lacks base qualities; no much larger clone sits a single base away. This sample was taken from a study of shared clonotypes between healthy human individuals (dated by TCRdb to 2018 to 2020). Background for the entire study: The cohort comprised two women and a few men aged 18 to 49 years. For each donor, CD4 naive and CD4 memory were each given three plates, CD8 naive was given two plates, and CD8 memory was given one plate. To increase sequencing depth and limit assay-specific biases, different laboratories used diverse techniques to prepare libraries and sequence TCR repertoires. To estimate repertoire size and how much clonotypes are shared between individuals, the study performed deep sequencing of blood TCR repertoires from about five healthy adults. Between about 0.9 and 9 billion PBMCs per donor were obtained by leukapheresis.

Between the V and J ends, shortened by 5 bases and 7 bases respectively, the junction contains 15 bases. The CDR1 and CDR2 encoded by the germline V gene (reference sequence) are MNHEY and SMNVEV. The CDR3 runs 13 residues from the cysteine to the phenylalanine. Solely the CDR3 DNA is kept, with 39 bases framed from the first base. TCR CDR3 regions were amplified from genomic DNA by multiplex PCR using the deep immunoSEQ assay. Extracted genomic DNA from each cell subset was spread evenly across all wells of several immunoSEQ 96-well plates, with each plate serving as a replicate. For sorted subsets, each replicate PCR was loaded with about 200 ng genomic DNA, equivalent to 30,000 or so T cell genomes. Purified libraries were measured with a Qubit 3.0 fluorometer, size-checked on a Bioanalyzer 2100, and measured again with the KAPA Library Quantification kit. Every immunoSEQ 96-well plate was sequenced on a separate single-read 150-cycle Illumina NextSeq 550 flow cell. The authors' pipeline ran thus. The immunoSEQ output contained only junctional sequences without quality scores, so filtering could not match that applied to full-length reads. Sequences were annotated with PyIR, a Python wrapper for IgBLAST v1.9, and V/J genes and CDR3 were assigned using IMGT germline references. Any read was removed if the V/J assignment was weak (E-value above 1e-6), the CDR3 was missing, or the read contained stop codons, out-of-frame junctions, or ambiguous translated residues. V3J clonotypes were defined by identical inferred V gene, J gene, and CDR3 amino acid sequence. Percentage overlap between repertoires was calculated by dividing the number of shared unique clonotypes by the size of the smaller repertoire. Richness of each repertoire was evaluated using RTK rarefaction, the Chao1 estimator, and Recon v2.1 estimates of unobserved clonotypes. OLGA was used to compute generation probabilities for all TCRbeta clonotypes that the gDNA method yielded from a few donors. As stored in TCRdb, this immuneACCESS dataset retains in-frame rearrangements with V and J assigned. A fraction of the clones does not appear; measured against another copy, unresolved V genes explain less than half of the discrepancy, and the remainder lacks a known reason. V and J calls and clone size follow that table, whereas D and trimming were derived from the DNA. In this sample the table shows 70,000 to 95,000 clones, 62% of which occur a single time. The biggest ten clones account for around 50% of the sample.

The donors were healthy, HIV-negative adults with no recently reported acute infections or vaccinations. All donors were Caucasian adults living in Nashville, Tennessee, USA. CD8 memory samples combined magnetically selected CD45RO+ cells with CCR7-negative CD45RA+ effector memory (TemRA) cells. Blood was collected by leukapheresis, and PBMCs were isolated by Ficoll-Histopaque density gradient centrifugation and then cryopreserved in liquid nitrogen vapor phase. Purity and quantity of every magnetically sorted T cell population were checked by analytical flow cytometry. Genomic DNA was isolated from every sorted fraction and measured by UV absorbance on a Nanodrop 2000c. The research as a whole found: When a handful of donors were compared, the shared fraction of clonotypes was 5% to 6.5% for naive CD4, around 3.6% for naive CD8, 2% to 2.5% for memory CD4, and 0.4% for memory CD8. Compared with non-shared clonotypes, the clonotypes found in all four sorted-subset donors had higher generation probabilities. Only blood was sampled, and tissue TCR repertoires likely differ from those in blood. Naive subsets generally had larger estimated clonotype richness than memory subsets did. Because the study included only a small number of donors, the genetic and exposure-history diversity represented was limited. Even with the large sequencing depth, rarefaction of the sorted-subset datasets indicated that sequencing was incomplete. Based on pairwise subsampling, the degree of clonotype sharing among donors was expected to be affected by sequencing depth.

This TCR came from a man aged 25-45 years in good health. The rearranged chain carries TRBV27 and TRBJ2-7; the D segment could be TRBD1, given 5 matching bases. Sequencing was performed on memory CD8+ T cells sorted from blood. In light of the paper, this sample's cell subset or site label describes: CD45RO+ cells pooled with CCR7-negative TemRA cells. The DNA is TGTGCCAGCAGTCTTACAGGTTTTCGGGAGCAGTACTTC. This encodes CASSLTGFREQYF.